The table lists the clone carrying this TCR beta chain with a few counts. The antigen is not known. Sample treatment: roughly 10-day PBMC culture with coronavirus spike peptide pools or control peptides (ViraFEST assay). V lost 1 base, J lost 5 bases, and 8 bases lay in between. The CDR3 has 13 residues. The V gene's germline CDR1 is MGHDK and CDR2 SYGVNS. This sample is drawn from a study of vaccination and CD4 T cells after COVID-19. Sequencing of DNA taken from cultured CD4+ T cells relied on the Oncomine TCR Beta short-read assay. TCRdb recomputed calls from the PCR reads with MiXCR, one row per CDR3 protein. The data hold fewer than 15,000 distinct CDR3 sequences, with around a fifth observed a single time.

Sequenced here: CD4+ T cells from blood, cultured in vitro, sampled before SARS-CoV-2 vaccination. This receptor was taken from a human donor who received a COVID-19 vaccine. The chain has TRBV25-1 and TRBJ1-2; D unclear. DNA of the CDR3: TGTGCCAGCAGTGAATTTGGACGATATGGCTACACCTTC. This translates into CASSEFGRYGYTF.